The clone carrying this TCR beta chain occurred many times. Its matching antigen is unknown. The data were taken from a study of neurological immune-mediated disorders. The cDNA was produced through 5'RACE with 10-nucleotide random UMIs. Each CDR3 protein is one row after TCRdb ran MiXCR on the 5' RACE reads. The sample holds around 50,000 distinct CDR3 sequences, about 3.8% seen once. General observations from the study: HTLV-1-associated myelopathy ranked highest for TCR clonal expansion and multiple sclerosis lowest, beneath healthy controls. No CDR3 amino acid sequences recurred among expanded clones across subjects, suggesting private repertoires in all groups. For the multiple sclerosis repertoire cluster, no association with any clinical or MRI feature was found.

The germline CDR1 and CDR2 sequences are SGHTA and FQGNSA. The V end was cut by 5 bases, the J end by 10 bases, with 21 bases between. The CDR3 totals 15 residues. The origin of this receptor is a man in his sixties with multiple sclerosis. V gene TRBV7-2 combines with J gene TRBJ2-1, with D possibly being TRBD2 (5 bases). The sequencing sample was made of PBMCs. CDR3 nucleotide sequence: TGTGCCAGCAGCACGAGGACCGGTAGCGAGAGGGAGCAGTTCTTC. Translated: CASSTRTGSEREQFF. The full variable domain, in which reference TRBV7-2 and TRBJ2-1 provide the parts outside the CDR3, is GAGVSQSPSNKVTEKGKDVELRCDPISGHTALYWYRQSLGQGLEFLIYFQGNSAPDKSGLPSDRFSAERTGGSVSTLTIQRTQQEDSAVYLCASSTRTGSEREQFFGPGTRLTVL.